These 15 T cell receptor beta chains were sequenced from one sample in a study of blood T cell repertoires in COVID-19. Here immunoSEQ multiplex PCR was the method, and the copy in TCRdb shows in-frame clones only, minus some. The table records around 260,000 clones, 80% to 90% of them present only once. The sequenced sample was PBMCs or T cells enriched from blood (not recorded which). These receptor sequences come from a woman in her twenties or thirties who had recovered from COVID-19.

The V and J genes are TRBV5-5 and TRBJ1-5; 9 bases map to TRBD1. With V trimmed by 0 bases and J by 4 bases, 5 bases remained unmatched. Per germline, CDR1 SGHKS and CDR2 YYEKEE (reference sequence). CDR3 length: 16 residues. The CDR3 bases are TGTGCCAGCAGCTTGGAGGGACAGGGTAGAAATCAGCCCCAGCATTTT. Translating gives CASSLEGQGRNQPQHF.

This sequence joins TRBV9 and TRBJ1-1; D might be TRBD1 (6 bases). The CDR3 runs 15 residues. Trimming stripped 4 bases from V and 4 bases from J, with 17 bases between. CDR1 is SGDLS and CDR2 is YYNGEE in the germline V gene. CDR3 in DNA: TGTGCCAGCAGCTCAGGGGAGGGAAGAGGCACTGAAGCTTTCTTT. Its translation: CASSSGEGRGTEAFF.

The rearrangement uses TRBV28 and TRBJ1-2; tentatively, D is TRBD1 (5 bases). The CDR3 spans 16 residues. Trimming left V 3 bases short and J 7 bases short, with 21 bases between. Germline CDR1 and CDR2: MDHEN and SYDVKM. CDR3 sequence: CASSFHIRGSWLGYTF. CDR3 sequence (DNA): TGTGCCAGCAGTTTTCACATACGGGGGAGCTGGCTTGGCTACACCTTC.

The chain links TRBV24-1 to TRBJ1-4; 8 nucleotides align to TRBD1. V shed 4 bases and J 7 bases; nucleotides not matched to a gene: 10. The CDR3 runs to 16 residues. Per the germline V gene, CDR1 is KGHDR and CDR2 is SFDVKD. CDR3 coding DNA: TGTGCCACCAGTGACCCCTCAGGGGGCGCCGGTGAAAAACTGTTTTTT. Translated, it gives CATSDPSGGAGEKLFF.

The chain employs TRBV19 and TRBJ1-1; 9 positions agree with TRBD1. Germline trimming cut 7 bases from V and 10 bases from J; bases unmatched to any gene: 16. The germline gives CDR1 LNHDA, CDR2 SQIVND (reference sequence). This CDR3 comprises 15 residues. CDR3 bases: TGTGCCAGTACCCCGGGACAGGGCGTCTTCCGGGTAGCTTTCTTT. This translates into CASTPGQGVFRVAFF.

Only one count was recorded for this clone. The genes are TRBV28 and TRBJ2-7, with TRBD2 matching 9 bases. Germline V CDR1 and CDR2: MDHEN, SYDVKM. V shed 6 bases, J shed 1 base, and the junction held 4 bases outside the gene matches. The CDR3 length is 14 residues. CDR3: CASSSGLASYEQYF. As DNA, the CDR3 is TGTGCCAGCAGCTCCGGACTAGCGTCCTACGAGCAGTACTTC.

The chain joins TRBV30 to TRBJ2-1; a possible D gene is TRBD2 (5 bases). The germline gives CDR1 GTSNPN, CDR2 SVGIG (reference sequence). Trimming removed 1 base at V and 7 bases at J, with 11 bases between. CDR3 length: 13 amino acids. As DNA, the CDR3 is TGTGCCTGGAGTGAAATGCGGGCTAATGAGCAGTTCTTC. It is translated as CAWSEMRANEQFF. The variable domain in full, with the rest retrieved from reference TRBV30 and TRBJ2-1, is SQTIHQWPATLVQPVGSPLSLECTVEGTSNPNLYWYRQAAGRGLQLLFYSVGIGQISSEVPQNLSASRPQDRQFILSSKKLLLSDSGFYLCAWSEMRANEQFFGPGTRLTVL.

The chain has TRBV19 and TRBJ1-1, with D perhaps TRBD1 (5 bases). Germline values: CDR1 LNHDA, CDR2 SQIVND (reference sequence). The CDR3 totals 14 residues. V shed 5 bases and J shed 2 bases, with 12 bases lying between them. The CDR3 coding sequence is TGTGCCAGTAGTGGGGCCAGGGTTAACACTGAAGCTTTCTTT. Translated: CASSGARVNTEAFF.

The chain carries TRBV14 and TRBJ2-5; D call uncertain. The CDR3 length is 13 residues. Germline CDR1 reads SGHDN; CDR2 reads FVKESK. V shed 0 bases and J shed 4 bases, with 6 bases lying between them. The CDR3 DNA reads TGTGCCAGCAGCCAAGATCGGAGAGAGACCCAGTACTTC. It translates to CASSQDRRETQYF.

This clone was counted many times. V usage is TRBV11-2 and J usage is TRBJ2-1; 10 bases agree with TRBD2. Per germline, CDR1 SGHAT and CDR2 FQNNGV. Trimming took 9 bases from V and 9 from J; bases not matched to a gene: 11. The CDR3 sequence is 14 residues long. In DNA form, the CDR3 reads TGTGCCAGTGAATGGCTAGCGGGAGATGCTGAGCAGTTCTTC. It is translated as CASEWLAGDAEQFF. Combining the CDR3 with reference TRBV11-2 and TRBJ2-1 gives the whole variable domain EAGVAQSPRYKIIEKRQSVAFWCNPISGHATLYWYQQILGQGPKLLIQFQNNGVVDDSQLPKDRFSAERLKGVDSTLKIQPAKLEDSAVYLCASEWLAGDAEQFFGPGTRLTVL.

The CDR3 reads CASSASEWSNQPQHF. In nucleotides, the CDR3 is TGTGCCAGTAGTGCGAGTGAGTGGAGCAATCAGCCCCAGCATTTT. This sequence joins TRBV19 and TRBJ1-5, with D unresolved. Germline V CDR1 and CDR2: LNHDA, SQIVND (reference sequence). The CDR3 is 15 residues long. V dropped 5 bases and J dropped 1 base, with 12 bases sitting between them.

Turning to this clone: Distinct nucleotide sequences in the sample also encode this CDR3. The chain is built from TRBV27 and TRBJ1-5; perhaps TRBD1 as D (5 bases). CDR1 is MNHEY and CDR2 is SMNVEV in the germline V gene (reference sequence). Trimming shortened V by 3 bases and J by 4 bases, and 10 bases separated the two germline ends. There are 14 residues in the CDR3. CDR3 protein: CASSFQGPNQPQHF. DNA for the CDR3: TGTGCCAGCAGTTTCCAGGGCCCTAATCAGCCCCAGCATTTT.

V usage is TRBV10-1 and J usage is TRBJ2-2, with 12 bases lining up with TRBD1. Germline V gives CDR1 WNHNN, CDR2 SYGVQD (reference sequence). V shed 2 bases, J shed 7 bases, and the junction held 8 bases outside the gene matches. There are 17 residues in the CDR3. CDR3 bases: TGCGCCAGCAGTGAGGCCCACCGGGACAGGGGGCACGGGGAGCTGTTTTTT. Protein: CASSEAHRDRGHGELFF.

The V and J genes are TRBV12-3 or TRBV12-4 and TRBJ2-2, with 7 positions matching TRBD1. The CDR3 has 13 residues. The ends lost 5 bases at V and 5 bases at J; junction bases unmatched: 2. The CDR3: CASSPGGTGELFF. The CDR3 DNA sequence: TGTGCCAGCAGTCCAGGGGGAACCGGGGAGCTGTTTTTT.

The chain recombines TRBV6-6 with TRBJ2-1; D is unresolved. V was trimmed by 2 bases and J by 9 bases, leaving 5 bases between them. The CDR3 runs 11 residues. CDR1 is MNHNY and CDR2 is SVGAGI in the germline V gene (reference sequence). The CDR3 loop is CASSYGREQFF. DNA for the CDR3: TGTGCCAGCAGTTACGGGCGTGAGCAGTTCTTC.